This T cell receptor (beta chain) was retrieved from a study of T cells in Graves' hyperthyroidism and ophthalmopathy. Overall study results and limits: From stable hyperthyroidism, ophthalmopathy was set apart by a 13 V-J model. The blood repertoire included most of the expanded thyroid clonotypes above 0.001.

Ophthalmopathy patients had Clinical Activity Score at least 3, NOSPECS grade at least 4, duration under 3 months. Fresh peripheral blood, more than 8 ml of it, supplied the PBMCs. From RNA transcripts, TCR beta CDR3 regions were amplified. A first-round RT-PCR of the TCR CDR3 used the HTBI primer set. TCRdb ran MiXCR on the multiplex PCR reads and lists one entry per CDR3 protein. The sample includes approximately 690,000 distinct CDR3 sequences, 14% of them seen just once. The germline V and J ends were trimmed by 4 bases and 7 bases, with 17 bases remaining between them. The CDR3 spans 14 residues. Germline CDR1 is SGHRS and CDR2 is YFSETQ. A note on this clonotype: The antigen is not known.

The receptor's source is a woman between 50 and 59 years old with Graves' ophthalmopathy. The J gene is TRBJ1-1, the V gene TRBV5-1; D possibly corresponds to TRBD1 (6 bases). Sample: blood. The CDR3 here is CASSLSGTWGEAFF. CDR3 sequence (DNA): TGCGCCAGCAGCCTGTCCGGGACATGGGGTGAAGCTTTCTTT.